The clone carrying this T cell receptor beta chain was detected many times. What it binds is unknown. Time point here: persistent/refractory GD, antithyroid drugs over 5 years with positive TRAb. Scientists built the TCR library using RNA that was extracted from PBMCs. The CDR3 has 13 amino acids. Germline lookup yields CDR1 MNHNS and CDR2 SASEGT. The V gene lost 3 bases and the J gene lost 4 bases, with 9 bases spanning the gap. This sample was included in a study of regulatory T cells in long-lasting Graves disease. Assembly of TCR beta libraries relied on iRepertoire HTBI primers together with Arm-PCR of CDR3 regions. TCRdb reprocessed the multiplex PCR reads with MiXCR, giving one entry per CDR3 protein. The data show approximately 690,000 distinct CDR3 sequences, 30% seen once. Study-wide results and limits: Persistent disease was associated with favored TRBV28 usage and with favored use of TRBJ1-2 and TRBJ2-5. TCR diversity was lower in persistent Graves' patients (versus newly diagnosed ones).

The TCR comes from a female donor with Graves disease. The material sequenced was peripheral blood mononuclear cells (PBMCs), taken when the disease was refractory, from a patient treated with antithyroid drugs. The V call is TRBV6-1, the J call TRBJ1-2; the D gene is possibly TRBD1 (5 bases). The CDR3 reads CASSEKGIYGYTF. Written as DNA, the CDR3 is TGTGCCAGCAGTGAGAAGGGGATCTATGGCTACACCTTC.